The next 26 T cell receptor beta chains were all read from a single sample in a study of blood T cells in healthy people across ages. It was with a sample-barcoded 5' primer and a J-beta primer mix that a second PCR of about 7 to 12 cycles was run. Each CDR3 protein gets one entry after TCRdb re-called the 5' RACE reads with MiXCR. The repertoire holds under 1,000,000 distinct CDR3 sequences, about 46% seen once, with roughly 18% in the top ten. Sequenced material: blood. The source is an older man in good health.

This chain uses TRBV5-6 with TRBJ2-3; tentative D call: TRBD2 (6 bases). V lost 0 bases and J 0 bases, leaving 8 bases between the germline ends. Germline V gene sequence: CDR1 SGHDT, CDR2 YYEEEE. The CDR3 is made up of 15 amino acids. Here the CDR3 reads CASSLDAGSTDTQYF. Written as DNA, the CDR3 is TGTGCCAGCAGCTTGGACGCGGGGAGCACAGATACGCAGTATTTT.

The chain employs TRBV18 and TRBJ1-1; D is ambiguous. Germline CDR1 KGHSH, CDR2 LQKENI. Trimming cost V 8 bases and J 8 bases, with 18 bases left between them. The CDR3 extends over 13 amino acids. This chain's CDR3 is CASPSSLIKEAFF. DNA of the CDR3: TGTGCCAGCCCATCATCCCTAATAAAAGAAGCTTTCTTT. Combining the CDR3 with reference TRBV18 and TRBJ1-1 gives the whole variable domain NAGVMQNPRHLVRRRGQEARLRCSPMKGHSHVYWYRQLPEEGLKFMVYLQKENIIDESGMPKERFSAEFPKEGPSILRIQQVVRGDSAAYFCASPSSLIKEAFFGQGTRLTVV.

The chain joins TRBV2 to TRBJ1-5, with D possibly TRBD1 on 6 matching bases. Germline loops: CDR1 SNHLY, CDR2 FYNNEI. V dropped 6 bases and J dropped 1 base, with 25 bases sitting between them. This CDR3 is 19 amino acids long. CDR3 in DNA: TGTGCCAGCAGAAGGGTGGGGTTGGGGGCGTCCCCAAGCAATCAGCCCCAGCATTTT. Amino acid sequence: CASRRVGLGASPSNQPQHF. The full variable domain, completed using reference TRBV2 and TRBJ1-5, is EPEVTQTPSHQVTQMGQEVILRCVPISNHLYFYWYRQILGQKVEFLVSFYNNEISEKSEIFDDQFSVERPDGSNFTLKIRSTKLEDSAMYFCASRRVGLGASPSNQPQHFGDGTRLSIL.

This sequence joins TRBV19 and TRBJ2-4; D may match TRBD1 or TRBD2 (6 bases each). Germline V gives CDR1 LNHDA, CDR2 SQIVND (reference sequence). The CDR3 extends over 14 amino acids. The ends were cut back, 6 bases at V and 2 bases at J, with 11 bases in the middle. CDR3 sequence: CASRGGQTKNIQYF. The DNA of the CDR3 is TGTGCCAGTAGGGGAGGACAGACCAAAAACATTCAGTACTTC.

This clonotype was recorded a few times. This chain uses TRBV6-2 or TRBV6-3 with TRBJ2-5; D not certain. V lost 5 bases and J lost 5, with 12 bases in between. Germline V gene lookup returns CDR1 MNHEY and CDR2 SVGEGT. The CDR3 runs to 13 residues. CDR3 DNA sequence: TGTGCCAGCAGTGACGAGGAGAGGGAGACCCAGTACTTC. It is translated as CASSDEERETQYF.

This clonotype was picked up many times. At one end the junction does not follow the germline gene, possibly because of a read error. The chain recombines TRBV30 with TRBJ2-7, with a tentative D call TRBD2 (5 bases). Germline V gives CDR1 GTSNPN, CDR2 SVGIG (reference sequence). CDR3 length: 13 amino acids. CDR3 sequence: CAWSVGVSHEQYF. CDR3 coding DNA: TGTGCCTGGAGTGTCGGGGTCTCCCACGAGCAGTACTTC.

This clonotype was detected only once. The V gene is TRBV12-3 or TRBV12-4, the J gene TRBJ2-5, with 7 bases fitting TRBD2. V lost 2 bases to trimming and J lost 11 bases; unmatched junction nucleotides: 14. The CDR3 consists of 15 residues. CDR3 sequence reads: CASSLPSGVKNEQYF. The CDR3 DNA follows: TGTGCCAGCAGTTTACCTAGCGGCGTCAAGAATGAGCAGTACTTC.

The genes are TRBV28 and TRBJ2-5, with a weak D call TRBD2 (7 bases). The CDR3 covers 17 residues. CDR1 is MDHEN, CDR2 SYDVKM, per germline. Trimming left V 4 bases short and J 11 bases short, with 29 bases between. CDR3 in DNA: TGTGCCAGCAGTTCTCCGCAATTGGGGGGGGACAACAATGAGCAGTACTTC. This translates into CASSSPQLGGDNNEQYF. Filled out from reference TRBV28 and TRBJ2-5, the complete variable domain reads DVKVTQSSRYLVKRTGEKVFLECVQDMDHENMFWYRQDPGLGLRLIYFSYDVKMKEKGDIPEGYSVSREKKERFSLILESASTNQTSMYLCASSSPQLGGDNNEQYFGPGTRLLVL.

This clonotype was recorded many times. The chain's CDR3 is CSARVGGIEQYF. As DNA, the CDR3 is TGCAGTGCTAGAGTAGGTGGGATCGAGCAGTACTTC. V is TRBV20-1 and J is TRBJ2-7, with unresolved D. Germline V gene sequence: CDR1 DFQATT, CDR2 SNEGSKA (reference sequence). This CDR3 spans 12 amino acids. With 1 base removed from V and 6 bases from J, the gap between germline ends came to 10 bases.

In DNA, the CDR3 is TGTGCCAGCAACCTACCGGGAGTAGACAATGAGCAGTTCTTC. It specifies CASNLPGVDNEQFF. The chain recombines TRBV5-4 with TRBJ2-1, with a weak D call TRBD2 (6 bases). The V gene's germline CDR1 is SGHNT and CDR2 YYREEE (reference sequence). Trimming cost V 6 bases and J 5 bases, with 15 bases left between them. This CDR3 is 14 amino acids long.

This clonotype has just a few counts. The chain carries TRBV27 and TRBJ2-1, with 11 nucleotides matching TRBD2. The CDR3 runs 18 residues. Germline CDR1 and CDR2: MNHEY and SMNVEV (reference sequence). V lost 3 bases and J lost 2; bases outside the gene matches: 9. DNA of the CDR3: TGTGCCAGCAGTTTCTCCCCGGGGACTAGCGGTCCCTACAATGAGCAGTTCTTC. As protein: CASSFSPGTSGPYNEQFF.

The chain has TRBV4-3 and TRBJ2-7; D possibly corresponds to TRBD2 (6 bases). Germline CDR1 LGHNA, CDR2 YSLEER. Trimming left V 0 bases short and J 10 bases short, with 28 bases between. The CDR3 extends over 18 amino acids. Here the CDR3 reads CASSQDRGGATLFGTQYF. The CDR3 DNA follows: TGCGCCAGCAGCCAAGATCGGGGCGGGGCCACCCTTTTCGGAACCCAGTACTTC.

This clonotype was recorded a few times. The chain links TRBV12-3 or TRBV12-4 to TRBJ2-5, with D uncertain. The CDR3 runs 11 residues. Between the trimmed V and J ends, which lost 3 bases and 13 bases, there was a span of 12 bases. CDR3 in amino acids: CASSFGQSRYF. The CDR3 DNA reads TGTGCCAGCAGTTTCGGTCAATCGAGGTACTTC.

This clonotype was picked up one time. The chain recombines TRBV29-1 with TRBJ1-1; a possible D gene is TRBD1 (6 bases). Trimming shortened V by 4 bases and J by 0 bases, and 9 bases separated the two germline ends. The germline V gene has CDR1 SQVTM and CDR2 ANQGSEA. The CDR3 has 13 residues. The CDR3 DNA reads TGCAGCGTTGCAGGGGAATTGAACACTGAAGCTTTCTTT. The encoded protein is CSVAGELNTEAFF.

The chain combines TRBV27 with TRBJ2-2, with 7 bases identical to TRBD2. The CDR3 contains 17 residues. J gave up 2 bases and V 1 base, and 7 bases lay outside the gene matches. Germline CDR1 MNHEY, CDR2 SMNVEV (reference sequence). The CDR3 spells CASSLLSLAANTGELFF. CDR3 DNA: TGTGCCAGCAGTTTATTGTCGCTAGCGGCAAACACCGGGGAGCTGTTTTTT.

This chain's CDR3 is CASSQYAVNEQYF. DNA of the CDR3: TGTGCCAGCAGCCAGTACGCGGTGAATGAGCAGTACTTC. The rearrangement links TRBV7-2 to TRBJ2-7; D is unclear. CDR1 and CDR2 from the germline V gene are SGHTA and FQGNSA. The germline V and J ends were trimmed by 5 bases and 7 bases, with 15 bases remaining between them. The CDR3 spans 13 residues.

This clonotype was seen a handful of times. The rearrangement joins TRBV12-3 or TRBV12-4 to TRBJ2-1; D might be TRBD1 or TRBD2, each matching 5 bases. CDR3 size: 12 residues. Trimming pared 4 bases from V and 11 bases from J, leaving 12 bases between. In nucleotides, the CDR3 is TGTGCCAGCAGTTGGGGTACGGGGCAGCAGTTCTTC. Translated: CASSWGTGQQFF.

This clonotype was found a few times. The chain is built from TRBV5-4 and TRBJ2-1; 10 nucleotides agree with TRBD1. The CDR3 runs 16 residues. J was trimmed by 6 bases and V by 2 bases; bases with no gene match: 8. Germline loops: CDR1 SGHNT, CDR2 YYREEE (reference sequence). CDR3 bases: TGTGCCAGCAGCTTTGATCGGGGACAGGGGCTCAATGAGCAGTTCTTC. This translates into CASSFDRGQGLNEQFF.

The V gene is TRBV27, the J gene TRBJ2-7; 12 bases match TRBD1. The trim removed 6 bases at V and 0 bases at J, leaving 9 bases unmatched. This CDR3 has 17 amino acids. In germline, CDR1 is MNHEY, CDR2 SMNVEV (reference sequence). The DNA of the CDR3 is TGTGCCAGCAGCCTAGGGACAGGGGGCTTTAGCTCCTACGAGCAGTACTTC. Amino acid sequence: CASSLGTGGFSSYEQYF.

The chain has TRBV7-2 and TRBJ1-2; TRBD1 agrees at 7 bases. Trimming removed 8 bases from V and 4 bases from J; junction bases left unmatched: 7. The V gene's germline CDR1 is SGHTA and CDR2 FQGNSA. The CDR3 spans 13 residues. This CDR3 is CASAREGAYGYTF. The CDR3 nucleotides read TGTGCCAGCGCCAGGGAGGGGGCCTATGGCTACACCTTC.

The gene calls are TRBV5-5 and TRBJ2-2; D is perhaps TRBD1 (5 bases). This CDR3 is built from 14 residues. V lost 3 bases and J 7 bases, leaving 13 bases between the germline ends. Germline V gene sequence: CDR1 SGHKS, CDR2 YYEKEE (reference sequence). The CDR3 bases are TGTGCCAGCAGCTGGTTCCAGGGTCACGGGGAGCTGTTTTTT. The encoded protein is CASSWFQGHGELFF. Full variable domain (outside the CDR3, taken from reference TRBV5-5 and TRBJ2-2): DAGVTQSPTHLIKTRGQQVTLRCSPISGHKSVSWYQQVLGQGPQFIFQYYEKEERGRGNFPDRFSARQFPNYSSELNVNALLLGDSALYLCASSWFQGHGELFFGEGSRLTVL.

This clonotype has just one count. This chain connects TRBV7-9 to TRBJ1-6; no reliable D call. This CDR3 comprises 14 residues. V lost 6 bases to trimming and J lost 7 bases, with 13 bases between them. Germline V gene lookup returns CDR1 SEHNR and CDR2 FQNEAQ (reference sequence). The CDR3 nucleotides are TGTGCCAGCAGTTTTGAAGGCGGGAATTCACCCCTCCACTTT. Translated, it gives CASSFEGGNSPLHF. Together with reference TRBV7-9 and TRBJ1-6, the CDR3 gives the full variable domain: DTGVSQNPRHKITKRGQNVTFRCDPISEHNRLYWYRQTLGQGPEFLTYFQNEAQLEKSRLLSDRFSAERPKGSFSTLEIQRTEQGDSAMYLCASSFEGGNSPLHFGNGTRLTVT.

The rearrangement joins TRBV5-1 to TRBJ1-6; TRBD1 matches at 7 bases. Trimming cost V 4 bases and J 4 bases; bases outside gene matches: 5. The germline gives CDR1 SGHRS, CDR2 YFSETQ. The CDR3 sequence is 15 residues long. This CDR3 reads CASSLQTGYNSPLHF. CDR3 nucleotides: TGCGCCAGCAGCCTCCAGACAGGGTATAATTCACCCCTCCACTTT.

The chain carries TRBV10-3 and TRBJ2-2; D is perhaps TRBD2 (6 bases). The V and J ends lost 2 bases and 9 bases respectively, with 16 bases between them. There are 15 residues in the CDR3. Germline CDR1 and CDR2: ENHRY and SYGVKD. DNA for the CDR3: TGTGCCATCAGTGAGGGGGCGGGACCCCCCCGGGAGCTGTTTTTT. The encoded protein is CAISEGAGPPRELFF.

The sample holds a few counts of this clonotype. The chain carries TRBV7-2 and TRBJ2-7, with TRBD2 matching 10 bases. The V and J ends lost 4 bases and 2 bases, in that order; junction bases with no gene match: 8. Germline assignment: CDR1 SGHTA and CDR2 FQGNSA. This CDR3 comprises 16 residues. CDR3: CASSSTGGLAAYEQYF. CDR3 sequence (DNA): TGTGCCAGCAGCTCCACCGGCGGACTAGCGGCCTACGAGCAGTACTTC.

With regard to this clonotype: It differs at one base from a far larger clone, so likely a read error. The chain recombines TRBV5-6 with TRBJ2-6, with D tentatively TRBD1 (5 bases). This CDR3 has 14 amino acids. Per germline, CDR1 SGHDT and CDR2 YYEEEE. CDR3 loop: CASSLGSGANALTF. CDR3 sequence (DNA): TGTGCCAGCAGCTTGGGATCTGGGGCCAACGCCCTGACTTTC.